This TCR beta chain was retrieved from a study of OX40 agonist ivuxolimab in advanced cancers. Regarding the research as a whole: The costimulatory receptor OX40 (CD134) was targeted by ivuxolimab, a fully human IgG2 agonistic monoclonal antibody. Patients were allowed to have had prior anti-PD-1, anti-PD-L1 or anti-CTLA-4 therapy, and 40% of the dose-escalation patients had previously received checkpoint inhibitors. Among the roughly 50 dose-escalation patients, around 19 had hepatocellular carcinoma, about 15 melanoma, 9 renal cell carcinoma and 9 head and neck cancer. In the dose-escalation cohort, nearly 85% of patients were male, and the mean age was around 60 years with a range of roughly 23 to 79. The paper covers the monotherapy dose-escalation part of the phase I ivuxolimab trial, which included N = 52 patients. The point of sequencing TCRbeta in the periphery was to test whether ivuxolimab changed TCR sequence diversity and drove clonal T-cell expansion. Intravenous ivuxolimab was administered to patients every 2 weeks at six dose levels: 0.01, 0.1, 0.3, 1.5, 3 and 10 mg/kg. Partial responses occurred in three dose-escalation patients, of whom one had hepatocellular carcinoma and two had cutaneous melanoma.

To sequence the TCRbeta CDR3 region, genomic DNA was isolated from the sorted cells. The immunoSEQ Assay was used to sequence the TCRbeta CDR3 regions. Drawn from immuneACCESS, this table holds only the in-frame rearrangements with V and J called that TCRdb kept. Clones are partly lost; checked studies trace under half to an unresolved V gene and leave the rest unexplained. The sample includes fewer than 65,000 clones, with 80% to 85% observed a single time. 27% of the sample comes from the top ten. Taken from cysteine to phenylalanine, the CDR3 has 14 residues. The retained sequence is limited to the CDR3, 42 bases, with the frame set at the first base. Taken from the germline V gene, the CDR1 and CDR2 loops are SGHAT and FQNNGV. Unmatched junction bases come to 9, with V trimmed by 6 bases and J by 7 bases. Regarding this clone: There is no known antigen for this receptor. The record has no base qualities; no much larger clone is one base away.

The study at large found these results: At doses from 0.1 to 3.0 mg/kg, clonal expansion was seen in both CD4+ and CD8+ blood T cells between baseline and week 6. In partial responders in the 0.1-3.0 mg/kg groups, normalized peripheral clonal expansion was found to be among the lowest, especially among CD8+ T cells. Low levels of normalized T-cell clonal expansion were also seen in some patients who did not respond. After ivuxolimab, CD8+ T cells had more expanded clones than CD4+ T cells on average. The antigen specificity of the clonally expanded peripheral T cells was not determined.

The trial excluded patients who had a history of autoimmune disease or who were on systemic immunosuppression. Peripheral blood for TCR sequencing was drawn from every dose cohort at baseline, at cycle 4 day 1 and at cycle 7 day 1. Samples were obtained from an open-label, multicenter, first-in-human phase I dose-escalation trial of ivuxolimab. The trial enrolled adults with locally advanced or metastatic head and neck squamous cell, hepatocellular, melanoma or renal cell carcinoma. Before TCR sequencing, CD4+ and CD8+ T cells were separately sorted from peripheral blood. The chain employs TRBV11-2 and TRBJ1-2; the central 9 bases match TRBD1. The sample in question was CD4+ or CD8+ T cells sorted from blood, obtained in a trial of the OX40 agonist ivuxolimab. This sequence was found in an adult with an advanced solid tumor such as melanoma, head and neck, liver or kidney cancer. The CDR3 loop reads CASRHWGQGTGYTF. The nucleotides read TGTGCCAGCAGGCACTGGGGACAGGGAACTGGCTACACCTTC. The entire variable domain, with the stretches around the CDR3 drawn from the reference TRBV11-2 and TRBJ1-2 proteins, is EAGVAQSPRYKIIEKRQSVAFWCNPISGHATLYWYQQILGQGPKLLIQFQNNGVVDDSQLPKDRFSAERLKGVDSTLKIQPAKLEDSAVYLCASRHWGQGTGYTFGSGTRLTVV.